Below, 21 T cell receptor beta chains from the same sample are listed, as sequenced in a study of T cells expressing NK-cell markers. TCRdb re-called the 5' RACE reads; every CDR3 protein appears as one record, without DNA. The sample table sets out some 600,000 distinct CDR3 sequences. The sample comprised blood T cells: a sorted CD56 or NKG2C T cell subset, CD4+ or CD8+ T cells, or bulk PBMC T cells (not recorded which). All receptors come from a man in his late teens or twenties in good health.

CDR3 sequence: CASSEGLAGGPQYF. V usage is TRBV7-2 and J usage is TRBJ2-7; TCRdb names TRBD2, which stays unverified in the absence of DNA. Germline V lookup: CDR1 SGHTA, CDR2 FQGNSA. The CDR3 runs 14 residues.

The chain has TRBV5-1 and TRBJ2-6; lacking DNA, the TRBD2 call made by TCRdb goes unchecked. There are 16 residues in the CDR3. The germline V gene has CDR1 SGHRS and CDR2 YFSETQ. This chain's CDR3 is CASSRGDSPGANVLTF.

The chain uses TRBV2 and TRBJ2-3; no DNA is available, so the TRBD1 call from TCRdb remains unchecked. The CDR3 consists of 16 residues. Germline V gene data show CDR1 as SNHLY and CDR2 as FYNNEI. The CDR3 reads CASSEAGALGTDTQYF.

The CDR3 sequence: CASSPRGGINEQFF. The genes are TRBV18 and TRBJ2-1; the TCRdb call, TRBD2, lacks DNA for checking. Looked up from germline, CDR1 is KGHSH and CDR2 is LQKENI. The CDR3 runs to 14 residues.

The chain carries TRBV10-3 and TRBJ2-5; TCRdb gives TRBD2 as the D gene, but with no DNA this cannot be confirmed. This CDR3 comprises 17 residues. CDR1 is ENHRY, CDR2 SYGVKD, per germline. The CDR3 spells CAISDRRTSGIGETQYF.

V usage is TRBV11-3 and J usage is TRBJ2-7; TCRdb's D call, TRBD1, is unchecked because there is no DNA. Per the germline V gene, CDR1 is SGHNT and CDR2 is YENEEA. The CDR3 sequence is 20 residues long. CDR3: CASSLVSRAQPGQGPSEQYF.

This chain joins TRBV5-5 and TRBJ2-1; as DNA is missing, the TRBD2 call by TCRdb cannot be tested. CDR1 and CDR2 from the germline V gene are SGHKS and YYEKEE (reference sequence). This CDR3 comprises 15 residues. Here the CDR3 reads CASSLGLAGGFEQFF.

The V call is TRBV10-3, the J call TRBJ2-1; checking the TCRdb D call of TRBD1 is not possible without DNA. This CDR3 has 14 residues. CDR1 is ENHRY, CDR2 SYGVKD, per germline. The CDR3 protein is CAITRDNSYNEQFF.

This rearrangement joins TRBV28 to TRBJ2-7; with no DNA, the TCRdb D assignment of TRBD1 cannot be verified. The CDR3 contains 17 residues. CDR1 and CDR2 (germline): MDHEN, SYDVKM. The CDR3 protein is CASSTGQGFRLVYEQYF. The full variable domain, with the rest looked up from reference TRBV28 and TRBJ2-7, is DVKVTQSSRYLVKRTGEKVFLECVQDMDHENMFWYRQDPGLGLRLIYFSYDVKMKEKGDIPEGYSVSREKKERFSLILESASTNQTSMYLCASSTGQGFRLVYEQYFGPGTRLTVT.

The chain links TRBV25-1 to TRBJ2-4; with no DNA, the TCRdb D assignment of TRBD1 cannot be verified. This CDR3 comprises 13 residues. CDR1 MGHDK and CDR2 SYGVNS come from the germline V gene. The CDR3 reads CASSEWGENIQYF.

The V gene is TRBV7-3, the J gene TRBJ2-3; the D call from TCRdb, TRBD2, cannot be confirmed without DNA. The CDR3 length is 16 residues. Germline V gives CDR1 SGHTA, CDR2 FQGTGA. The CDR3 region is CASSSGAGGNTDTQYF.

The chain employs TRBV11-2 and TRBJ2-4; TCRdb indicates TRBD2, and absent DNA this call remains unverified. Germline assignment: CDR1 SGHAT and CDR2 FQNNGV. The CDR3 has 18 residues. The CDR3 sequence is CASSLESPAGVTKNIQYF.

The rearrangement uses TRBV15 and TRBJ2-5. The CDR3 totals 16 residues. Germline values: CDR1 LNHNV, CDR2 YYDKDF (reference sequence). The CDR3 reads CATSREARNRKGTQYF. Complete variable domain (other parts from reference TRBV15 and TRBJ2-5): DAMVIQNPRYQVTQFGKPVTLSCSQTLNHNVMYWYQQKSSQAPKLLFHYYDKDFNNEADTPDNFQSRRPNTSFCFLDIRSPGLGDTAMYLCATSREARNRKGTQYFGPGTRLLVL.

This CDR3 is CSVEGARSQETQYF. The chain is built from TRBV29-1 and TRBJ2-5. CDR1 is SQVTM and CDR2 is ANQGSEA in the germline V gene. The CDR3 consists of 14 residues.

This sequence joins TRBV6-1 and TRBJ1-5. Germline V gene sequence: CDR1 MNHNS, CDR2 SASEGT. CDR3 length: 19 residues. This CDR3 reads CASSEAGVYEFEGNQPQHF.

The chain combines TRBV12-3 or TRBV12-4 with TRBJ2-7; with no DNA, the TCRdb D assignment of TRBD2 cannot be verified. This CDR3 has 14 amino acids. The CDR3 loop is CASTVGGPLDEQYF.

The CDR3 region is CASSRQSSYEQYF. V usage is TRBV14 and J usage is TRBJ2-7. The V gene's germline CDR1 is SGHDN and CDR2 FVKESK. The CDR3 has 13 residues.

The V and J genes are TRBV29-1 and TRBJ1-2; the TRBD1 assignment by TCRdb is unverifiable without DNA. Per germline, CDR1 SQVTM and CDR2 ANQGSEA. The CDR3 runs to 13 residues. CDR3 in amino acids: CSVPTGSHYGYTF.

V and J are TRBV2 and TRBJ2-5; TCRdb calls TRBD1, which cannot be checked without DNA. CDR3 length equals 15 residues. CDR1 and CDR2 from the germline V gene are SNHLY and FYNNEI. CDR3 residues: CASKVRTGYVETQYF.

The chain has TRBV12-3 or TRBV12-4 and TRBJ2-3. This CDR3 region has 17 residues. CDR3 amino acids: CASSLWLAEEKGDTQYF.

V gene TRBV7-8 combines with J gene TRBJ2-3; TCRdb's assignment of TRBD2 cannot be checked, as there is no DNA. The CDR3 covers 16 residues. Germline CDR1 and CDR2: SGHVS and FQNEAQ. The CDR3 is CASSPNGLAATDTQYF.